The entry below describes one T cell receptor beta chain. This specimen comes from a study of T cells in Graves' hyperthyroidism and ophthalmopathy. Source material for PBMCs was less than 12 ml fresh peripheral blood. The CDR3 covers 15 residues. V lost 1 base, J lost 2 bases, and 12 bases lay in between. The germline gives CDR1 SGHRS, CDR2 YFSETQ. Authors of the study amplified TCR beta CDR3 regions from RNA transcripts. The study used the HTBI primer set for a first-round RT-PCR of the TCR CDR3. One entry per CDR3 protein results from TCRdb running MiXCR on the multiplex PCR reads. There are about 330,000 distinct CDR3 sequences in the sample; roughly 13% occur only once, and 30% to 40% lies in the top ten.

The sequencing input was blood. The chain links TRBV5-1 to TRBJ2-5; the D is unclear. The clonotype originates from a woman between 40 and 50 years old with Graves' ophthalmopathy. CDR3 region: CASSLSVGPQETQYF. DNA of the CDR3: TGCGCCAGCAGCTTGTCTGTAGGGCCTCAAGAGACCCAGTACTTC.